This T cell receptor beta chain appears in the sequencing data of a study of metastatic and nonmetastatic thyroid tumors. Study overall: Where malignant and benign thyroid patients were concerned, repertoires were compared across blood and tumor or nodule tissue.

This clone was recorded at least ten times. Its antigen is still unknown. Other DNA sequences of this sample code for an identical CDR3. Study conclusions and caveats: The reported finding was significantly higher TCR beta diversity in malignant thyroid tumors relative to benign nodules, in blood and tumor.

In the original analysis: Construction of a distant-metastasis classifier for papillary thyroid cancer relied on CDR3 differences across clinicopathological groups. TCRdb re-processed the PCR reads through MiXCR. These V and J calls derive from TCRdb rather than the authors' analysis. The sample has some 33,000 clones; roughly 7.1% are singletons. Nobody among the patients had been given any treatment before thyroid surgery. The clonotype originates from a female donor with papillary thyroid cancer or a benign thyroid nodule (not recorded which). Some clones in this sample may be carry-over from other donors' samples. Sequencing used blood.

This chain's CDR3 is CASSAAGASTDTQYF. In DNA form, the CDR3 reads TGTGCCAGCAGTGCCGCCGGGGCGAGCACAGATACGCAGTATTTT. The chain carries TRBV6-4 and TRBJ2-3; the D call may be TRBD1 or TRBD2 (5 bases each). This CDR3 has 15 residues. The germline V gene encodes CDR1 MRHNA and CDR2 SNTAGT. The V end lost 4 bases, the J end lost 0 bases, and 11 bases lay between the germline ends.